These 20 T cell receptor beta chains were sequenced from one sample in a study of blood T cell repertoires in COVID-19. Data came from immunoSEQ multiplex PCR; TCRdb stores just in-frame clones and leaves some out. The top ten hold roughly 15% of the sample, which has approximately 210,000 clones, about 86% seen once. Sequencing was done on a sample of PBMCs or T cells enriched from blood (not recorded which). The receptors shown here come from a woman aged 50 to 60 with acute COVID-19.

J is TRBJ2-1 and V is TRBV11-3; 9 positions agree with TRBD1. V was clipped by 1 base and J by 6 bases; unmatched bases: 7. CDR1 is SGHNT, CDR2 YENEEA, per germline. The CDR3 totals 16 residues. CDR3 in amino acids: CASSLADRGRCNEQFF. CDR3 nucleotides: TGTGCCAGCAGCTTAGCGGACAGGGGTAGGTGCAATGAGCAGTTCTTC. The full variable domain, rest sourced from reference TRBV11-3 and TRBJ2-1, is EAGVVQSPRYKIIEKKQPVAFWCNPISGHNTLYWYLQNLGQGPELLIRYENEEAVDDSQLPKDRFSAERLKGVDSTLKIQPAELGDSAVYLCASSLADRGRCNEQFFGPGTRLTVL.

This clone was seen once. The chain combines TRBV7-9 with TRBJ2-2; TRBD1 might be the D (5 bases). Germline CDR1 SEHNR, CDR2 FQNEAQ (reference sequence). CDR3 length: 17 amino acids. Trimming stripped 2 bases from V and 2 bases from J, with 15 bases between. The CDR3, as DNA: TGTGCCAGCAGCTTATTATATCGGACATCTAACACCGGGGAGCTGTTTTTT. It is translated as CASSLLYRTSNTGELFF.

This chain connects TRBV18 to TRBJ2-7, with TRBD1 matching over 7 bases. CDR1 KGHSH and CDR2 LQKENI come from the germline V gene. The CDR3 is 16 residues long. With 1 base clipped from V and 0 bases from J, the junction kept 6 bases outside the gene matches. CDR3 DNA sequence: TGTGCCAGCTCACCACTAAGACAGGGCCACTCCTACGAGCAGTACTTC. It yields the protein CASSPLRQGHSYEQYF.

This clone was seen a single time. The rearrangement uses TRBV29-1 and TRBJ2-7; D not resolved. The CDR3 consists of 13 residues. Germline CDR1 is SQVTM and CDR2 is ANQGSEA. V dropped 2 bases and J dropped 0 bases, with 8 bases sitting between them. The CDR3 loop reads CSVETTSSYEQYF. The CDR3 DNA reads TGCAGCGTTGAAACTACGAGCTCCTACGAGCAGTACTTC.

The chain is built from TRBV30 and TRBJ2-6; D is perhaps TRBD2 (5 bases). The germline V gene has CDR1 GTSNPN and CDR2 SVGIG (reference sequence). V was shortened by 6 bases and J by 2 bases, with 11 bases between the two germline ends. This CDR3 contains 14 residues. The DNA of the CDR3 is TGTGCCTGCCTCGGGGTAGCTGGGGCCAACGTCCTGACTTTC. It yields the protein CACLGVAGANVLTF.

The chain employs TRBV7-3 and TRBJ2-1; 7 bases map to TRBD2. The germline V gene encodes CDR1 SGHTA and CDR2 FQGTGA. Trimming cost V 6 bases and J 4 bases; bases outside gene matches: 3. The CDR3 has 13 residues. CDR3 nucleotide sequence: TGTGCCAGCAGTGGCGGGAGTTACAATGAGCAGTTCTTC. Its translation: CASSGGSYNEQFF. The full variable domain, in which reference TRBV7-3 and TRBJ2-1 provide the parts outside the CDR3, is GAGVSQTPSNKVTEKGKYVELRCDPISGHTALYWYRQSLGQGPEFLIYFQGTGAADDSGLPNDRFFAVRPEGSVSTLKIQRTERGDSAVYLCASSGGSYNEQFFGPGTRLTVL.

The rearrangement uses TRBV6-5 and TRBJ1-1; D gene unclear. V lost 0 bases, J lost 5 bases, and 13 bases lay in between. CDR3 length: 15 residues. CDR1 is MNHEY, CDR2 SVGAGI, per germline. The CDR3 protein is CASSYSDRRGTEAFF. CDR3 in DNA: TGTGCCAGCAGTTACTCGGATAGGCGGGGAACTGAAGCTTTCTTT.

This chain uses TRBV18 with TRBJ2-3; 8 bases are a match to TRBD2. Losses at the gene ends were 3 bases for V and 4 bases for J; bases not matched to a gene: 9. The length of the CDR3 is 16 residues. Germline CDR1 is KGHSH and CDR2 is LQKENI. Here the CDR3 reads CASSPPGGRSPDTQYF. CDR3 nucleotide sequence: TGTGCCAGCTCACCCCCGGGAGGGAGGTCGCCAGATACGCAGTATTTT.

The V and J genes are TRBV5-6 and TRBJ2-3; D ambiguous. With 0 bases removed from V and 0 bases from J, the gap between germline ends came to 17 bases. The CDR3 contains 18 residues. The germline V gene encodes CDR1 SGHDT and CDR2 YYEEEE. In nucleotides, the CDR3 is TGTGCCAGCAGCTTGGTGCCCGGCGCCATGACTAGCACAGATACGCAGTATTTT. Protein sequence: CASSLVPGAMTSTDTQYF.

CDR3 region: CASSQLQGNTEAFF. The DNA of the CDR3 is TGTGCCAGCAGCCAGCTACAGGGAAACACTGAAGCTTTCTTT. The chain couples TRBV7-9 to TRBJ1-1, with TRBD1 as a possible D gene (6 bases). V was clipped by 5 bases and J by 2 bases, with 12 bases between them. Germline V gene sequence: CDR1 SEHNR, CDR2 FQNEAQ (reference sequence). The CDR3 is 14 amino acids.

The V call is TRBV6-2 or TRBV6-3, the J call TRBJ2-3; possibly TRBD1 for D (5 bases). The germline CDR1 and CDR2 sequences are MNHEY and SVGEGT. The CDR3 runs 16 residues. Trimming left V 6 bases short and J 3 bases short, with 19 bases between. CDR3 sequence (DNA): TGTGCCAGCAGCAACCGGGCCCTGGGGCGTACAGATACGCAGTATTTT. It translates to CASSNRALGRTDTQYF.

CDR3 sequence: CASSLFPGTDTQYF. CDR3 in DNA: TGCGCCAGCAGCTTGTTCCCCGGGACAGATACGCAGTATTTT. V usage is TRBV5-1 and J usage is TRBJ2-3; D call uncertain. Germline V gene sequence: CDR1 SGHRS, CDR2 YFSETQ. CDR3 length equals 14 residues. With 1 base removed from V and 3 bases from J, the gap between germline ends came to 9 bases.

J is TRBJ1-2 and V is TRBV28; a possible D gene is TRBD1 (5 bases). The germline V gene encodes CDR1 MDHEN and CDR2 SYDVKM. Deletions cut 2 bases from V and 4 bases from J, with 14 bases between. The CDR3 totals 15 residues. Here the CDR3 reads CASSLGQGISYGYTF. The CDR3 DNA follows: TGTGCCAGCAGTTTAGGGCAGGGAATCTCCTATGGCTACACCTTC.

V is TRBV5-1 and J is TRBJ1-1, with D unresolved. Germline CDR1 reads SGHRS; CDR2 reads YFSETQ. The V gene lost 5 bases and the J gene lost 3 bases, with 5 bases spanning the gap. The CDR3 is 11 amino acids. The CDR3 loop is CASRYDTEAFF. The CDR3 DNA is TGCGCCAGCAGATATGACACTGAAGCTTTCTTT.

The chain couples TRBV9 to TRBJ2-5; D is undetermined. The CDR3 length is 14 residues. V lost 4 bases and J lost 3, with 13 bases in between. Germline CDR1 SGDLS, CDR2 YYNGEE. In DNA, the CDR3 is TGTGCCAGCAGCCCCCCGACGGGTGAAGAGACCCAGTACTTC. It specifies CASSPPTGEETQYF.

The rearrangement joins TRBV29-1 to TRBJ2-7; 12 nucleotides agree with TRBD2. The length of the CDR3 is 13 residues. V trimming: 7 bases; J trimming: 3 bases; junction bases outside the gene matches: 4. Germline assignment: CDR1 SQVTM and CDR2 ANQGSEA. CDR3 loop: CSAWTSGNYEQYF. The CDR3 DNA follows: TGCAGCGCCTGGACTAGCGGGAACTACGAGCAGTACTTC.

This chain joins TRBV15 and TRBJ1-2; D gene uncertain. Germline CDR1 reads LNHNV; CDR2 reads YYDKDF (reference sequence). CDR3 length: 13 amino acids. Trimming left V 0 bases short and J 2 bases short, with 4 bases between. The CDR3 DNA reads TGTGCCACCAGCAGAGATCGGAACTATGGCTACACCTTC. Residues: CATSRDRNYGYTF.

The chain recombines TRBV6-5 with TRBJ1-4, with 10 bases that match TRBD1. CDR1 is MNHEY and CDR2 is SVGAGI in the germline V gene. The CDR3 has 14 amino acids. The J segment lost 7 bases and the V segment lost 6 bases, leaving 5 bases of the junction unmatched. The CDR3 sequence: CASRLGTGVEKLFF. In DNA form, the CDR3 reads TGTGCCAGCAGGCTGGGGACAGGGGTTGAAAAACTGTTTTTT.

The chain combines TRBV7-9 with TRBJ1-2; 10 nucleotides match TRBD1. Germline CDR1 SEHNR, CDR2 FQNEAQ (reference sequence). This CDR3 region has 18 residues. V lost 0 bases and J lost 7; bases outside the gene matches: 14. In DNA, the CDR3 is TGTGCCAGCAGCTTAGCGTTTGGGACAGGGGTTAATTTTCGTGGCTACACCTTC. It translates to CASSLAFGTGVNFRGYTF.

V usage is TRBV6-5 and J usage is TRBJ2-7; 8 bases align to TRBD1. Trimming cost V 0 bases and J 6 bases; bases outside gene matches: 4. The CDR3 is 14 residues long. The germline V gene has CDR1 MNHEY and CDR2 SVGAGI. CDR3 DNA sequence: TGTGCCAGCAGTTACTCTCAGGGGGCCACCGAGCAGTACTTC. It codes for CASSYSQGATEQYF.